The 14 T cell receptor beta chains below all came from one sample that was sequenced in a study of blood T cell repertoires in COVID-19. Method: immunoSEQ multiplex PCR; TCRdb's copy keeps in-frame clones and lacks some. Altogether tens of thousands of clones are present, approximately 92% being singletons, with the ten largest covering roughly a tenth. The sequencing sample was made of peripheral blood. The receptors were gathered from a man between 60 and 75 years old with acute or convalescent COVID-19.

This chain joins TRBV5-5 and TRBJ2-7, with 11 bases fitting TRBD1. V lost 4 bases and J lost 2; bases outside the gene matches: 5. Germline CDR1 reads SGHKS; CDR2 reads YYEKEE (reference sequence). CDR3 length equals 15 residues. DNA of the CDR3: TGTGCCAGCAGCGCGCCGGGACAGGGGGCCTACGAGCAGTACTTC. This translates into CASSAPGQGAYEQYF.

The V gene is TRBV28, the J gene TRBJ2-1, with a possible D match to TRBD1 (5 bases). With 5 bases removed from V and 6 bases from J, the gap between germline ends came to 17 bases. The CDR3 runs to 15 residues. CDR1 is MDHEN, CDR2 SYDVKM, per germline. CDR3 bases: TGTGCCAGCAGTCCTGGGCTAGTAGGGGCCAATGAGCAGTTCTTC. Translation: CASSPGLVGANEQFF.

The chain carries TRBV7-9 and TRBJ1-1, with D possibly being TRBD1 (6 bases). The V gene lost 4 bases and the J gene lost 1 base, with 16 bases spanning the gap. This CDR3 is built from 16 residues. Germline V gene data show CDR1 as SEHNR and CDR2 as FQNEAQ (reference sequence). CDR3 nucleotides: TGTGCCAGCAGCTCGGGGACAAATTATGGGAACACTGAAGCTTTCTTT. Amino acid sequence: CASSSGTNYGNTEAFF.

The chain is built from TRBV25-1 and TRBJ2-2; D might be TRBD2 (5 bases). Per the germline V gene, CDR1 is MGHDK and CDR2 is SYGVNS. The CDR3 spans 16 residues. V shed 8 bases and J shed 7 bases, with 23 bases lying between them. The chain's CDR3 is CASLRPSGAFFGELFF. For the CDR3, the DNA is TGTGCCAGCCTCCGCCCGAGCGGCGCATTTTTCGGGGAGCTGTTTTTT.

This clone is deemed medium-sized (0.01 to 0.1%). V usage is TRBV2 and J usage is TRBJ1-2; TRBD1 might be the D (6 bases). Per germline, CDR1 SNHLY and CDR2 FYNNEI. V dropped 9 bases and J dropped 8 bases, with 19 bases sitting between them. The CDR3 contains 13 residues. The CDR3 DNA reads TGTGCCAGTCCCTCGACCCGGACAGCGGGCTACACCTTC. Its protein product is CASPSTRTAGYTF. Using reference TRBV2 and TRBJ1-2 for the parts outside the CDR3, the full variable domain is EPEVTQTPSHQVTQMGQEVILRCVPISNHLYFYWYRQILGQKVEFLVSFYNNEISEKSEIFDDQFSVERPDGSNFTLKIRSTKLEDSAMYFCASPSTRTAGYTFGSGTRLTVV.

The gene calls are TRBV3-1 (or the pseudogene TRBV3-2) and TRBJ1-1; possibly TRBD1 for D (5 bases). CDR3 length: 12 residues. Germline lookup yields CDR1 LGHDT and CDR2 YNNKEL (reference sequence). V was pared by 8 bases and J by 5 bases, with 12 bases between. The CDR3 loop is CASLGGGTEAFF. The CDR3 DNA sequence: TGTGCCAGCTTGGGGGGTGGGACTGAAGCTTTCTTT.

V gene TRBV5-1 combines with J gene TRBJ1-3, with TRBD1 as a possible D gene (5 bases). The CDR3 totals 16 residues. Deletions cut 2 bases from V and 0 bases from J, with 12 bases between. Germline V gene sequence: CDR1 SGHRS, CDR2 YFSETQ. CDR3 nucleotide sequence: TGCGCCAGCAGCTTCAACCAGCAGGGCTCTGGAAACACCATATATTTT. It yields the protein CASSFNQQGSGNTIYF.

V gene TRBV28 combines with J gene TRBJ2-3, with TRBD2 matching over 8 bases. This CDR3 has 14 amino acids. The germline V gene has CDR1 MDHEN and CDR2 SYDVKM. Losses at the gene ends were 6 bases for V and 5 bases for J; bases not matched to a gene: 7. In nucleotides, the CDR3 is TGTGCCAGCAGGTCCGCGGGAGGACGAGATACGCAGTATTTT. The encoded protein is CASRSAGGRDTQYF. Drawing the rest from reference TRBV28 and TRBJ2-3, the complete variable domain is DVKVTQSSRYLVKRTGEKVFLECVQDMDHENMFWYRQDPGLGLRLIYFSYDVKMKEKGDIPEGYSVSREKKERFSLILESASTNQTSMYLCASRSAGGRDTQYFGPGTRLTVL.

The gene calls are TRBV5-1 and TRBJ1-1; TRBD1 matches at 7 bases. CDR1 and CDR2 from the germline V gene are SGHRS and YFSETQ. The CDR3 consists of 14 residues. V lost 3 bases and J lost 2; bases outside the gene matches: 4. The CDR3 here is CASSSGQANTEAFF. The CDR3 nucleotides are TGCGCCAGCAGCTCCGGACAGGCCAACACTGAAGCTTTCTTT.

The chain links TRBV2 to TRBJ2-5, with D possibly matching TRBD2 (7 bases). The germline CDR1 and CDR2 sequences are SNHLY and FYNNEI. The ends were cut back, 7 bases at V and 2 bases at J, with 20 bases in the middle. The CDR3 contains 16 residues. The CDR3 loop is CASTPGGGGKQETQYF. As DNA, the CDR3 is TGTGCCAGCACTCCGGGGGGCGGGGGAAAACAAGAGACCCAGTACTTC.

The chain employs TRBV3-1 (or the pseudogene TRBV3-2) and TRBJ1-3; D not certain. Germline CDR1 LGHDT, CDR2 YNNKEL (reference sequence). The CDR3 has 17 amino acids. V was cut by 1 base and J by 0 bases, with 13 bases left in between. The CDR3 reads CASSQGGRASSGNTIYF. CDR3 bases: TGTGCCAGCAGCCAAGGTGGCAGAGCGAGCTCTGGAAACACCATATATTTT.

The V call is TRBV7-2, the J call TRBJ2-3, with 12 positions matching TRBD2. The CDR3 spans 16 residues. V shed 4 bases, J shed 2 bases, and the junction held 4 bases outside the gene matches. Germline values: CDR1 SGHTA, CDR2 FQGNSA. CDR3 bases: TGTGCCAGCAGCTCCCGACTAGCGGGAGCCACAGATACGCAGTATTTT. Protein product: CASSSRLAGATDTQYF.

This chain connects TRBV3-1 (or the pseudogene TRBV3-2) to TRBJ1-2; 9 bases align to TRBD1. The V gene's germline CDR1 is LGHDT and CDR2 YNNKEL (reference sequence). V lost 0 bases and J lost 3; bases outside the gene matches: 8. CDR3 length: 17 amino acids. CDR3 nucleotides: TGTGCCAGCAGCCAAGAAAGAGGGACAGGGATCGACTATGGCTACACCTTC. Its translation: CASSQERGTGIDYGYTF.

V gene TRBV6-2 or TRBV6-3 combines with J gene TRBJ2-3; 8 bases align to TRBD2. The J segment lost 7 bases and the V segment lost 4 bases, leaving 13 bases of the junction unmatched. Germline CDR1 is MNHEY and CDR2 is SVGEGT. The CDR3 is 16 residues long. The CDR3 region is CASSWGSGRTGNTQYF. The CDR3 region has the DNA TGTGCCAGCAGTTGGGGAAGCGGGAGAACCGGCAATACGCAGTATTTT.